The sequence of this T cell receptor beta chain was determined in a study of early T cells in non-severe SARS-CoV-2 infection listed by TCRdb under 2021. With regard to the full study: Because TCR sequencing was done on bulk RNA from unsorted whole blood, the alpha and beta chains could not be paired. The full study reports these points: VDJdb matching was skewed toward anti-spike CD8 responses and likely underestimated virus-specific expansions by missing private and CD4 specificities.

In this sample, this clonotype turned up many times. What antigen it recognizes has not been identified. No base quality values were provided; no much bigger clone lies one nucleotide off. This was a case-control study nested in a cohort of healthcare workers in London, UK, who had nasopharyngeal swab PCR tests and blood samples taken every week. Healthcare workers were enrolled in the week of the UK lockdown, from 23 to 31 March 2020, and were followed every week for up to roughly 15 weeks. The method was 5' RACE. The sequencing machine was a NextSeq 500. Unique molecular identifiers were attached to individual cDNA molecules in the TCR library protocol so that sequencing error and PCR bias could be corrected. Both TCR alpha and beta chains were sequenced, and tight co-correlation was observed between alpha and beta sequence abundances in each sample. Under the source paper's analysis protocol: Decombinator V4 was used to perform V gene, J gene and CDR3 annotation of TCR sequences. TCRs were defined as expanded if a significant change between any two time points was detected under a Poisson model with p below 0.0001. TCR abundances were normalised to the total number of TCRs sequenced per sample and were expressed as counts per million. MAIT TCRs were defined by TRAV1-2 paired with TRAJ12, TRAJ20 or TRAJ33, and iNKT TCRs by TRAV10 paired with TRAJ18. VDJdb, accessed 1 November 2021, was searched for CMV, EBV and SARS-CoV-2 annotated TCRs, excluding TCRs annotated for multiple antigens. TCRdb reanalyzed the raw reads on its own, using fastp at Q25 for trimming and MiXCR for clone calling, and kept in-frame beta chains. Rows with a matching CDR3 protein are joined into one entry that keeps the most common DNA and genes. These V and J calls derive from TCRdb rather than the authors' analysis. Recorded for this sample are roughly 71,000 distinct CDR3 sequences; around 14% of them occurred a single time. The biggest ten clones account for approximately 5.5% of the sample.

Taken from cysteine to phenylalanine, the CDR3 has 15 residues. Only CDR3 DNA remains: 45 bases, in frame from the first base. The germline V gene (reference sequence) specifies SGHNT as CDR1 and YYREEE as CDR2. V is cut back by 5 bases and J by 4 bases, with 4 bases in the junction unmatched. The chain employs TRBV5-4 and TRBJ2-5, and 14 bases in between align with TRBD2. The sequencing sample was made of whole blood. The source is an adult who was a healthcare worker with PCR-confirmed SARS-CoV-2 infection or an uninfected control (not recorded which). The nucleotide sequence reads as follows: TGTGCCAGCAGGCTCGGGACTAGCGGGAGAGAGACCCAGTACTTC. Its protein reads: CASRLGTSGRETQYF.